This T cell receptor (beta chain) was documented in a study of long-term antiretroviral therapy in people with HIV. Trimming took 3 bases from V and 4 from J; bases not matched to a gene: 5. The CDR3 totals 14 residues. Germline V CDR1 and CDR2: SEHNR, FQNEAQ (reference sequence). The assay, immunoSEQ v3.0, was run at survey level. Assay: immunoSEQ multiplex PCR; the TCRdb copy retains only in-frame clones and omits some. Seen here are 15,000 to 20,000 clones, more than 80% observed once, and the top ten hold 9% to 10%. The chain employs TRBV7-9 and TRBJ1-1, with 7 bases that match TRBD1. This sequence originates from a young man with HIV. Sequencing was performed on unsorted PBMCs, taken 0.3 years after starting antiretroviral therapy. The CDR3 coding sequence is TGTGCCAGCAGCTTTGTTGCAGGGGGCACTGAAGCTTTCTTT. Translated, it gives CASSFVAGGTEAFF.